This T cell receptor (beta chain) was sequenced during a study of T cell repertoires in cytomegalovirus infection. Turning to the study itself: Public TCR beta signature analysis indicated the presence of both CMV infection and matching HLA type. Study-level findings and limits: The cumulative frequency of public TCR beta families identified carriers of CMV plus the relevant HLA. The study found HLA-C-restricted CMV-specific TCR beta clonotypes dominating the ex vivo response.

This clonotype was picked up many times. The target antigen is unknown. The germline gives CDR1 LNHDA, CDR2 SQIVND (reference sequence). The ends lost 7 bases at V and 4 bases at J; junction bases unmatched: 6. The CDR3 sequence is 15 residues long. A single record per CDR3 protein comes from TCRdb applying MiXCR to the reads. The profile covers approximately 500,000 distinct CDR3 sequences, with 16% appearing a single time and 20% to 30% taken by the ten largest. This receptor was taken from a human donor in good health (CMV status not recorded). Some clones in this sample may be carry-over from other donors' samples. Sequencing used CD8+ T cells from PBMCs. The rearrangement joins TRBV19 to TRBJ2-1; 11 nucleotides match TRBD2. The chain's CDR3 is CASKEGLAGYNEQFF. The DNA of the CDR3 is TGTGCCAGTAAAGAAGGACTAGCGGGTTACAATGAGCAGTTCTTC.